This is a list of T cell receptor beta chains from one sample in a study of OX40 agonist ivuxolimab in advanced cancers. Here immunoSEQ multiplex PCR was the method, and the copy in TCRdb shows in-frame clones only, minus some. Of around 67,000 clones listed, under 90% are singletons. Sample: CD4+ or CD8+ T cells sorted from blood, taken in a trial of the OX40 agonist ivuxolimab. These TCRs come from an adult with an advanced solid tumor such as melanoma, head and neck, liver or kidney cancer. Each CDR3 is given with its conserved first and last residue. Fields, in order: CDR3 DNA, CDR3 protein, clone size, J gene, D gene, V gene. D genes are given only for firm matches. Clone size is shown for a subset of rows, as once, few, many or a class of expanded clone.

CDR3nt: TGCGCCAGCAGCTTGGAACCTCTGGGGGCGTTAAATGAAAAACTGTTTTTT
CDR3aa: CASSLEPLGALNEKLFF
abundance: once
j_gene: TRBJ1-4
d_gene: -
v_gene: TRBV5-1

CDR3nt: TGTGCCAGCAGTGTCAGGGGGTCCTTAGTGGGTAGCGGGGTAAACATTCAGTACTTC
CDR3aa: CASSVRGSLVGSGVNIQYF
abundance: -
j_gene: TRBJ2-4
d_gene: -
v_gene: TRBV6-1

CDR3nt: TGCGCCAGCAGCTTGGTCGCCCGCGGAGGTACTGAAGCTTTCTTT
CDR3aa: CASSLVARGGTEAFF
abundance: -
j_gene: TRBJ1-1
d_gene: -
v_gene: TRBV5-1

CDR3nt: TGCGCCAGCAGCTCGGGACCTACCTCCTACGAGCAGTACTTC
CDR3aa: CASSSGPTSYEQYF
abundance: -
j_gene: TRBJ2-7
d_gene: -
v_gene: TRBV5-1

CDR3nt: TGCGCCAGCAGCCTGACAGACCGTCAAGAGACCCAGTACTTC
CDR3aa: CASSLTDRQETQYF
abundance: -
j_gene: TRBJ2-5
d_gene: -
v_gene: TRBV4-3

CDR3nt: TGTGAAGTGAGGGGGCACAACTCCTACGAGCAGTACTTC
CDR3aa: CEVRGHNSYEQYF
abundance: once
j_gene: TRBJ2-7
d_gene: TRBD1
v_gene: TRBV6-5

CDR3nt: TGTGCCACCAGCAGGCCGGGACTAGCGCTGGATGAGCAGTTCTTC
CDR3aa: CATSRPGLALDEQFF
abundance: -
j_gene: TRBJ2-1
d_gene: TRBD2
v_gene: TRBV15

CDR3nt: TGTGCCTGGAGTGTACCTGGGGCGCCCACCTACGAGCAGTACTTC
CDR3aa: CAWSVPGAPTYEQYF
abundance: -
j_gene: TRBJ2-7
d_gene: -
v_gene: TRBV30

CDR3nt: TGCGCCAGCAGCCAAGCTCTTTTAGGGGATCGCTCTGGGGCCAACGTCCTGACTTTC
CDR3aa: CASSQALLGDRSGANVLTF
abundance: once
j_gene: TRBJ2-6
d_gene: -
v_gene: TRBV4-1

CDR3nt: TGTGCCAGTAGTATAGGAATGGGACCTACTGAAGCTTTCTTT
CDR3aa: CASSIGMGPTEAFF
abundance: -
j_gene: TRBJ1-1
d_gene: -
v_gene: TRBV19

CDR3nt: TGTGCCAGCAGCTCTACCTCATTCGGGGCAAGTTCTGAAGCTTTCTTT
CDR3aa: CASSSTSFGASSEAFF
abundance: -
j_gene: TRBJ1-1
d_gene: -
v_gene: TRBV7-8

CDR3nt: TGTGCCAGCAGCTTTATTCCGGGCTCATCAGAAAAACTGTTTTTT
CDR3aa: CASSFIPGSSEKLFF
abundance: -
j_gene: TRBJ1-4
d_gene: -
v_gene: TRBV5-5

CDR3nt: TGTGCCAGCAGTGCGACAGGGGGCATGAATAATTCACCCCTCCACTTT
CDR3aa: CASSATGGMNNSPLHF
abundance: -
j_gene: TRBJ1-6
d_gene: TRBD1
v_gene: TRBV2

CDR3nt: TGTGCCAGCAGCCGTAACAGGGGGCGAGGAACTGAAGCTTTCTTT
CDR3aa: CASSRNRGRGTEAFF
abundance: -
j_gene: TRBJ1-1
d_gene: TRBD1
v_gene: TRBV7-6

CDR3nt: TGTGCCAGCAGCTACAGGGGGCAGAACGCTGAAGCTTTCTTT
CDR3aa: CASSYRGQNAEAFF
abundance: few
j_gene: TRBJ1-1
d_gene: TRBD1
v_gene: TRBV11-2

CDR3nt: TGTGCCAGCAGTGCCAGCGGGGGGTGGACAGATACGCAGTATTTT
CDR3aa: CASSASGGWTDTQYF
abundance: few
j_gene: TRBJ2-3
d_gene: TRBD2
v_gene: TRBV6-1

CDR3nt: TGTGCCAGCAGTGATCTCAGGGACTCACCCCTCCACTTT
CDR3aa: CASSDLRDSPLHF
abundance: -
j_gene: TRBJ1-6
d_gene: -
v_gene: TRBV2

CDR3nt: TGTGCCAGCAGCTTAGGGGCGGGGATTGACACAGATACGCAGTATTTT
CDR3aa: CASSLGAGIDTDTQYF
abundance: -
j_gene: TRBJ2-3
d_gene: -
v_gene: TRBV7-6

CDR3nt: TGTGCCAGTAGTGCGCAGGGAGATACGCAGTATTTT
CDR3aa: CASSAQGDTQYF
abundance: -
j_gene: TRBJ2-3
d_gene: -
v_gene: TRBV19

CDR3nt: TGTGCCAGCAGCCCACTGGGCAGGGTTAACTATGGCTACACCTTC
CDR3aa: CASSPLGRVNYGYTF
abundance: -
j_gene: TRBJ1-2
d_gene: -
v_gene: TRBV7-8

CDR3nt: TGTGCCAGCATAGGGCAGGGGTATTATGGCTACACCTTC
CDR3aa: CASIGQGYYGYTF
abundance: -
j_gene: TRBJ1-2
d_gene: -
v_gene: TRBV25-1

CDR3nt: TGTGCCAGCCGGAGGAGCTTCGATAGCAATCAGCCCCAGCATTTT
CDR3aa: CASRRSFDSNQPQHF
abundance: -
j_gene: TRBJ1-5
d_gene: -
v_gene: TRBV6-5

CDR3nt: TGTGCCAGCAGCTCAGGGGGGCTCGGGGAGGGAACTGAAGCTTTCTTT
CDR3aa: CASSSGGLGEGTEAFF
abundance: -
j_gene: TRBJ1-1
d_gene: TRBD1
v_gene: TRBV5-4

CDR3nt: TGTGCCAGCTCACCTGCCCAAGGCGGAAACACCATATATTTT
CDR3aa: CASSPAQGGNTIYF
abundance: -
j_gene: TRBJ1-3
d_gene: -
v_gene: TRBV18

CDR3nt: TGTGCCAGCAGGTCCCGGGGGGTAGGAAACACCATATATTTT
CDR3aa: CASRSRGVGNTIYF
abundance: -
j_gene: TRBJ1-3
d_gene: -
v_gene: TRBV6-6

CDR3nt: TGTGCCACAAAAACTGGGGGGGAAGAAAAACTGTTTTTT
CDR3aa: CATKTGGEEKLFF
abundance: -
j_gene: TRBJ1-4
d_gene: -
v_gene: TRBV10-3

CDR3nt: TGTGCCAGCAGTGACCAGGGACGAGGAACTGAAGCTTTCTTT
CDR3aa: CASSDQGRGTEAFF
abundance: few
j_gene: TRBJ1-1
d_gene: -
v_gene: TRBV2

CDR3nt: TGCGCCAGCAGCCAACACCGGGGGGACTACAATGAGCAGTTCTTC
CDR3aa: CASSQHRGDYNEQFF
abundance: -
j_gene: TRBJ2-1
d_gene: TRBD2
v_gene: TRBV5-1

CDR3nt: TGCAGCGTCGAGGGGCAGCTTAACTATGGCTACACCTTC
CDR3aa: CSVEGQLNYGYTF
abundance: few
j_gene: TRBJ1-2
d_gene: -
v_gene: TRBV29-1